This TCR beta chain was obtained from a study of shared clonotypes between healthy human individuals (dated by TCRdb to between 2020 and 2021). About the full investigation: The cohort included three men and two women between 18 and 49 years of age. For each donor, three plates each were used for CD4 naive and CD4 memory, two plates were used for CD8 naive, and one plate was used for CD8 memory. To estimate repertoire size and how much clonotypes are shared between individuals, the study performed deep sequencing of blood TCR repertoires from about five healthy adults. Libraries were prepared and TCR repertoires were sequenced by different laboratories using diverse techniques, in order to increase sequencing depth and limit assay-specific biases. Per donor, leukapheresis produced somewhere between about 0.94 and 9.5 billion PBMCs. Overall results and qualifications from the work: Estimated clonotype richness was generally larger for naive than for memory subsets. Based on pairwise subsampling, the degree of clonotype sharing among donors was expected to be affected by sequencing depth. Across a few donors, around 5.4% of naive CD4, approximately 3.6% of naive CD8, about 2% of memory CD4, and about 0.44% of memory CD8 clonotypes were shared. Because the study included only a small number of donors, the genetic and exposure-history diversity represented was limited. Sampling was restricted to blood, and TCR repertoires in tissue are likely to differ from TCR repertoires in blood. Higher generation probabilities were observed for clonotypes shared by all four sorted-subset donors than for non-shared clonotypes. Even with the large sequencing depth, rarefaction of the sorted-subset datasets indicated that sequencing was incomplete.

For this clone: Its antigen is not yet known. Qualities for individual bases were not recorded, and no much larger clone is one base off.

From its cysteine to its phenylalanine, the CDR3 spans 14 amino acids. The only DNA kept is the CDR3, 42 bases in frame from the first base. V is pared back by 4 bases and J by 14 bases, with 19 bases lying between the germline termini. From the germline V gene, CDR1 is SGDLS and CDR2 is YYNGEE. Using the deep immunoSEQ assay, TCR CDR3 regions were amplified from genomic DNA by multiplex PCR. Extracted genomic DNA from each cell subset was spread evenly across all wells of several immunoSEQ 96-well plates, with each plate serving as a replicate. Each replicate PCR for sorted subsets received 200 ng genomic DNA, equal to about 29,000 T cell genomes. The purified libraries were quantified using a Qubit 3.0 fluorometer, sized with a Bioanalyzer 2100, and then quantified again using the KAPA Library Quantification kit. Every immunoSEQ 96-well plate was sequenced on a dedicated single-read 150-cycle Illumina NextSeq 550 flow cell. As for the original processing: The immunoSEQ output contained only junctional sequences without quality scores, so filtering could not match that applied to full-length reads. To assign V/J genes and CDR3, sequences were annotated against IMGT germline references using PyIR, a Python wrapper for IgBLAST v1.9. Reads were removed for weak V/J assignments (E-value above 1e-6), missing CDR3, stop codons, out-of-frame junctions, or ambiguous translated residues. A V3J clonotype was defined by an identical inferred V gene, J gene, and CDR3 amino acid sequence. To compute the percentage overlap between repertoires, the number of shared unique clonotypes was divided by the size of the smaller repertoire. Richness of each repertoire was evaluated using RTK rarefaction, the Chao1 estimator, and Recon v2.1 estimates of unobserved clonotypes. Generation probabilities for all TCRbeta clonotypes obtained by the gDNA method from a handful of donors were computed using OLGA. The table comes from immuneACCESS by way of TCRdb, which keeps in-frame sequences with V and J called. Part of the clones is missing from these tables; in studies checked, under half for an unresolved V gene and the rest for unknown reasons. That table is the source of V, J and clone size, and D and trimming were worked out from the DNA. Present in this sample are more than 150,000 clones, 90% to 95% of which were seen just once. The biggest ten clones account for 0.067% of the sample.

The donors were healthy, HIV-negative adults with no recently reported acute infections or vaccinations. Every donor was a Caucasian adult living in Nashville, Tennessee, USA. CD4+ T cells were enriched through magnetic negative selection, after which naive cells were positively selected on CD45RA and the remaining negative fraction served as the memory subset. Blood was collected by leukapheresis, and PBMCs were isolated by Ficoll-Histopaque density gradient centrifugation and then cryopreserved in liquid nitrogen vapor phase. Analytical flow cytometry was used to check the purity and quantity of every magnetically sorted T cell population. From each sorted fraction, genomic DNA was isolated and quantified by UV absorbance on a Nanodrop 2000c.

The rearranged segments are TRBV9 and TRBJ1-6; the D region possibly corresponds to TRBD1 (6 bases align). The material sequenced was naive CD4+ T cells sorted from blood. What this sample's cell subset or site label stands for: CD45RA+ positively selected. This TCR derives from a woman between 25 and 40 years old in good health. The CDR3 sequence is CASSPRAGKGALHF. In nucleotide form, the sequence is TGTGCCAGCAGCCCCCGGGCCGGTAAGGGGGCCCTCCACTTT.